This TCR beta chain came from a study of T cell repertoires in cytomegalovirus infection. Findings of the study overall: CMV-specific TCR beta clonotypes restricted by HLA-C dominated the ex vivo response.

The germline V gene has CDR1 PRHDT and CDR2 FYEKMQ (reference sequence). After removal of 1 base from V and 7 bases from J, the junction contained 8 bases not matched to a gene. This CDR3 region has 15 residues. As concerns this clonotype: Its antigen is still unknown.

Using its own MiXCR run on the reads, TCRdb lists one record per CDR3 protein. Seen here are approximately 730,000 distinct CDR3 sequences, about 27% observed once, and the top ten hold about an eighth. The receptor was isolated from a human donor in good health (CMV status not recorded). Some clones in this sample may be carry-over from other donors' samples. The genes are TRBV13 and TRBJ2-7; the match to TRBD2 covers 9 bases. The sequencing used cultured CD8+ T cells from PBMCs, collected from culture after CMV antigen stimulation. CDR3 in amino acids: CASSLATSGPREQYF. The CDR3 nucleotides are TGTGCCAGCAGCTTAGCCACTAGCGGGCCAAGGGAGCAGTACTTC.